This TCR beta chain was captured in a study of T-cell reconstitution after alpha-beta-depleted transplantation in children. The sample holds a few counts of this clonotype. Unique molecular identifiers were used to barcode this TCRbeta library. TCRdb independently ran MiXCR on the PCR reads; one entry per CDR3 protein. The data show about 420,000 distinct CDR3 sequences, with about a tenth seen just once and 5% to 6.5% held by the top ten. Germline V gene sequence: CDR1 SGHVS, CDR2 FQNEAQ. This CDR3 region has 16 residues. J gave up 4 bases and V 2 bases, and 9 bases lay outside the gene matches. This TCR was sampled from a human donor who donated a stem cell graft to a child with acute myeloid leukemia. Sample: PBMCs from the stem cell graft donor, taken from the stem cell graft. V usage is TRBV7-8 and J usage is TRBJ2-3; TRBD2 matches 7 bases. CDR3 DNA sequence: TGTGCCAGCAGCTTATCGGGACTACTGTGGGCAGATACGCAGTATTTT. Protein: CASSLSGLLWADTQYF.